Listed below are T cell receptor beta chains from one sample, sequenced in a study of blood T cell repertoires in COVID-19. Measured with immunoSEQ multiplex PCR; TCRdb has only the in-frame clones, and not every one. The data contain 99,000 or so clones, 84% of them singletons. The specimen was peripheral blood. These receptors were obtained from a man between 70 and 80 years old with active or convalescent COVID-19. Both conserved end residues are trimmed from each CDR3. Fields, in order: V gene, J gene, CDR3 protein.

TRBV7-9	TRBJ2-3	ASEAGSDTQY
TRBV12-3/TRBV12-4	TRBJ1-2	ASSSHSNYGYT
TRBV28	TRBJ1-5	ASSWGLQPQH
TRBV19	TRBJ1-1	ASRTQGSGEAF
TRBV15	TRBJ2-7	ATSRGGTGNYEQY
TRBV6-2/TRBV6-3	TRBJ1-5	ASSYYNSNQPQH
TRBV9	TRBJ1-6	ASSVLQSNSPLH
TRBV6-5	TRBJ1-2	ASRIGDTGVGGYT
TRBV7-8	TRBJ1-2	ASSLIGTGDGYT
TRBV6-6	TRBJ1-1	ASRGRGNTEAF
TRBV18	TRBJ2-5	ASSLSGETQY
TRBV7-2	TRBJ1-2	ASSLVSGQGADGYT
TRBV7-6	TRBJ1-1	ASSLGQQGNTEAF
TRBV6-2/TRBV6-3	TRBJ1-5	ASSKSGGNQPQH
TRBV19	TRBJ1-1	ASRRSGGPVAF
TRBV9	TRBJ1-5	ASSVAQQGMGHSNQPQH
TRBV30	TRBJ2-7	AWSRGSGYEQY
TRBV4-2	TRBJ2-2	ASSRTTSEASTGELF
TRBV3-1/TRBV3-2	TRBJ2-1	ASSQGGLAGDNEQF
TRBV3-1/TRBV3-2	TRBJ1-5	ASSQVPTDQPQH
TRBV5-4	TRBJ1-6	ASSLGPQPESALH
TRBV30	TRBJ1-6	AWSVRSGNSPLH
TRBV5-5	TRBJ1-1	ASSLVDRLNTEAF
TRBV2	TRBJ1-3	ASTGKEGNTIY
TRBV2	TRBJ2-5	ASSEDRPTQY
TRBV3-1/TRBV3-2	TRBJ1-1	ASRDRLNTEAF
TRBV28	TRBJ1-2	ASSFGGEERYGYT